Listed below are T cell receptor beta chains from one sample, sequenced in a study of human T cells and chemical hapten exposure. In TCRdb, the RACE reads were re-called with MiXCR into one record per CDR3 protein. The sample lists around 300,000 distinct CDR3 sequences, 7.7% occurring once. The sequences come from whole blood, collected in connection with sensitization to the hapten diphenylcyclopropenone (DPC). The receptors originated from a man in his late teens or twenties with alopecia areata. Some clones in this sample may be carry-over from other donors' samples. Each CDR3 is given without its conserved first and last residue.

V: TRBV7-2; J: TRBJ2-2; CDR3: ASSLDWGLAGTTGELF
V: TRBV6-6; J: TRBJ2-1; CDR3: ASSVTTARSGEQF
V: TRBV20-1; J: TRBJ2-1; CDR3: SARELGPYNEQF
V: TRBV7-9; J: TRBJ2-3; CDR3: ASSIGAGISSADTQY
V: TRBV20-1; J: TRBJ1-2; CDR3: SAQGQAYGYT
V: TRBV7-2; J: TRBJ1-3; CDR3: ASSRNPGTGRSGNTIY
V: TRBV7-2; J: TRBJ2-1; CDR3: ASSQKRGGNNEQF
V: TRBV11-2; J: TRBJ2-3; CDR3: ASRPLAGGPKDTQY
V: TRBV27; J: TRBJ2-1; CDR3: ASSFGLKPYNEQF
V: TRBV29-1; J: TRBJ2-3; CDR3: SVELGLDTQY
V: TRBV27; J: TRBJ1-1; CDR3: ASREGDRLRTEAF
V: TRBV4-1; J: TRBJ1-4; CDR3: ASSQVVTNNEKLF
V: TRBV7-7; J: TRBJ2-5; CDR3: ASSLDHGETQY
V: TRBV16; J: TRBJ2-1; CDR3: ASSQSGVEQF
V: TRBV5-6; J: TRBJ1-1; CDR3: ASSFGLITEAF
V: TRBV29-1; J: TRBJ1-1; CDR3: SGIQGTVNTEAF
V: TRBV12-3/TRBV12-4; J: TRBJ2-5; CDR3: ASSLGGGKTQY
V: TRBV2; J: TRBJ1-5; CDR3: ASSDRGGQPQH
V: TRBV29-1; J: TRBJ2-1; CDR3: SVEGDNVRVGL
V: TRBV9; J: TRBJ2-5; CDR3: ASSVAWDPASLWETQY
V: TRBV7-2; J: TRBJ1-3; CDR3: ASSGRGIRADTIY
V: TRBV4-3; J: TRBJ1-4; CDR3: ASSQDNDRVDVQGEKLF
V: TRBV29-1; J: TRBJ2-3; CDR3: SVGRRSGGQSTDTQY
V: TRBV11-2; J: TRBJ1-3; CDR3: ASSLEHGRAHTIY
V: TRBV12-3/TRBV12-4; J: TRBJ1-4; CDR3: ASRPNQGQNEKLF
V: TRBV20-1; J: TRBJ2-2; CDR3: SASGAGPNTGELF
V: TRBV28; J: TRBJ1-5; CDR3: ASNPTGTGFGRPQH
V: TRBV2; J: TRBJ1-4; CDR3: ASSMGQRREKLF
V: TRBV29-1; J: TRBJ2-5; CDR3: SVATGEGQETQY
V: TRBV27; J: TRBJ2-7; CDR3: ASSLRGSYEQY
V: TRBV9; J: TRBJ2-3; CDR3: ASSEGEGDTQY
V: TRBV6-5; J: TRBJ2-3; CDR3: ASSYAGAQVDTQY
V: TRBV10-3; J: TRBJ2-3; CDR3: AISESRQVADTQY
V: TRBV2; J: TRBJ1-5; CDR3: ASSGGTKTIMVGNQPQH
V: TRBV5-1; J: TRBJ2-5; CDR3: ASSLEQGVGETQY
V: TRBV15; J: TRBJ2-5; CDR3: ATSRVRGALQETQY
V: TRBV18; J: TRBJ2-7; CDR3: ASSSDRDSYEQY
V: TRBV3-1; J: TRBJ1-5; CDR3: ASSQGGTLMAQH
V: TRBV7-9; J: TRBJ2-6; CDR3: ASSLLAHVPPGANVLT
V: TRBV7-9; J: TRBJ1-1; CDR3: ASSLAQGMNTEAF
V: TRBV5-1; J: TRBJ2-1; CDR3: ASSLGDPSYNEQF
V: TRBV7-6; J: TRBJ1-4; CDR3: ASSFAGRNEKLF
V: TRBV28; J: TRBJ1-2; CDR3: ASNKQTGDYGYT
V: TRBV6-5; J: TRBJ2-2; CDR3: ASRNSGSTSTGELF
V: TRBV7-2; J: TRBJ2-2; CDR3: ASSLGYRVNTGELF